This TCR beta chain was profiled in a study of blood T cell repertoires in COVID-19. Sequencing used immunoSEQ multiplex PCR; TCRdb keeps in-frame clones, though not all of them. The data show 150,000 to 200,000 clones, about 83% seen once. Trimming took off 4 bases at V and 0 bases at J, with 14 bases between the two ends. Germline CDR1 reads SGDLS; CDR2 reads YYNGEE. The CDR3 spans 16 residues. The rearrangement uses TRBV9 and TRBJ2-1, with D possibly being TRBD2 (6 bases). Sequencing was carried out using peripheral blood. This receptor was taken from a man in his 60s with acute or convalescent COVID-19. The CDR3 here is CASSSRDLSSYNEQFF. The CDR3, as DNA: TGTGCCAGCAGCTCCCGGGACTTGAGCTCCTACAATGAGCAGTTCTTC.